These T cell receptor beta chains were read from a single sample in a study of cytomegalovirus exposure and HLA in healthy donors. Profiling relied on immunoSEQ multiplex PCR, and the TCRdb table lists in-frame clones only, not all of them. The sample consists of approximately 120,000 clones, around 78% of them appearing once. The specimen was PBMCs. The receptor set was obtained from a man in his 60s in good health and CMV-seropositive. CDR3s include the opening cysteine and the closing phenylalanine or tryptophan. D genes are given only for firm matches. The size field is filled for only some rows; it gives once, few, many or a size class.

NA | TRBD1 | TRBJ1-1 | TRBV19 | CASSMLQGDAEAFF | TGTGCCAGTAGTATGCTTCAGGGGGACGCTGAAGCTTTCTTT
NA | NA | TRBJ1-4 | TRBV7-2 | CASSSWTAEKLFF | TGTGCCAGCAGCAGCTGGACAGCGGAAAAACTGTTTTTT
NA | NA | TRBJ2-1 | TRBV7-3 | CASSIPMGGRNEQFF | TGTGCCAGCAGCATACCCATGGGGGGTAGGAATGAGCAGTTCTTC
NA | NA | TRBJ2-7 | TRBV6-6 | CASSYSGGFSAYEQYF | TGTGCCAGCAGTTACTCCGGTGGTTTCTCTGCCTACGAGCAGTACTTC
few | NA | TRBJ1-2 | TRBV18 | CASSPARGSYGYTF | TGTGCCAGCTCCCCCGCTAGAGGGTCCTATGGCTACACCTTC
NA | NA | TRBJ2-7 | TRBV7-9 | CSSSLAAGILSYEQYF | TGTTCCAGCAGCTTAGCGGCGGGGATCCTCTCCTACGAGCAGTACTTC
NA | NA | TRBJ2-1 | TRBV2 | CASINQGRGEQFF | TGTGCCAGCATAAATCAGGGGCGGGGGGAGCAGTTCTTC
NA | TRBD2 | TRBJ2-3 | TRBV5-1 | CASSRTSGGITDTQYF | TGCGCCAGCAGCCGGACTAGCGGGGGCATCACAGATACGCAGTATTTT
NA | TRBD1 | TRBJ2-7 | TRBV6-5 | CASRGTGTYEQYF | TGTGCCAGCAGAGGGACAGGGACCTACGAGCAGTACTTC
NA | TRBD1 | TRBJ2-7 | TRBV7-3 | CASSPAPGTGREQYF | TGTGCCAGCAGCCCAGCCCCCGGGACAGGGCGAGAGCAGTACTTC
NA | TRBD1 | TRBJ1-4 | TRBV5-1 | CASSIQGAFSEKLFF | TGCGCCAGCAGCATACAGGGGGCGTTTAGTGAAAAACTGTTTTTT
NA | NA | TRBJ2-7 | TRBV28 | CASSLGFTSEQYF | TGTGCCAGCAGTTTAGGTTTTACTAGCGAGCAGTACTTC
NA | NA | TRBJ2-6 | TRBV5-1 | CASSLTGDLGANVLTF | TGCGCCAGCAGCTTGACGGGGGACCTCGGGGCCAACGTCCTGACTTTC
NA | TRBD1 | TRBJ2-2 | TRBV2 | CASRDSYRGMTGELFF | TGTGCCAGCAGGGACTCTTACAGGGGGATGACCGGGGAGCTGTTTTTT
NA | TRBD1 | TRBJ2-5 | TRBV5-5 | CASSSRDRELRDGETQYF | TGTGCCAGCAGCTCCCGGGACAGGGAATTGCGGGATGGAGAGACCCAGTACTTC
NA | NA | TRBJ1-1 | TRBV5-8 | CASRTRGGSGRAFF | TGTGCCAGCAGGACTCGAGGGGGAAGTGGTAGGGCTTTCTTT
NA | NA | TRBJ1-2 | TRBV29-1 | CSVETGNYGYTF | TGCAGCGTTGAAACAGGGAACTATGGCTACACCTTC
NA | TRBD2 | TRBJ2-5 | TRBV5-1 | CASSPLAGTQETQYF | TGCGCCAGCAGCCCGTTAGCGGGGACGCAAGAGACCCAGTACTTC
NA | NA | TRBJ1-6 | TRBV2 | CASSVLGLVRSPLHF | TGTGCCAGCAGTGTATTGGGCTTGGTCCGATCACCCCTCCACTTT
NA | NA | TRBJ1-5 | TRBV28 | CASSNLDQPQHF | TGTGCCAGCAGTAACCTAGATCAGCCCCAGCATTTT
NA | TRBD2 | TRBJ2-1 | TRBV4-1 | CASSSADTRTSGGGNEQFF | TGCGCCAGCAGCTCCGCAGACACCCGGACTAGCGGGGGTGGGAATGAGCAGTTCTTC
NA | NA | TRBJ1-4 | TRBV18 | CASSPGQDNEKLFF | TGTGCCAGCTCACCCGGACAAGATAATGAAAAACTGTTTTTT
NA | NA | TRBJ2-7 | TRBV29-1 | CSVGSQGGSPYEQYF | TGCAGCGTGGGGTCACAGGGCGGATCTCCCTACGAGCAGTACTTC
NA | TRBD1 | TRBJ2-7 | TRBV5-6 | CASSLGTGVYEQYF | TGTGCCAGCAGCTTGGGGACAGGGGTATACGAGCAGTACTTC
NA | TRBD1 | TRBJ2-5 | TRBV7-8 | CASSLRGQQETQYF | TGTGCCAGCAGCTTACGGGGACAGCAAGAGACCCAGTACTTC
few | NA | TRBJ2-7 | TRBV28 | CASSLTRGWYEQYF | TGTGCCAGCAGTCTAACACGGGGGTGGTACGAGCAGTACTTC
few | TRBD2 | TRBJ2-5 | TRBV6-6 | CASSLAGGQETQYF | TGTGCCAGCAGTCTAGCGGGGGGTCAAGAGACCCAGTACTTC
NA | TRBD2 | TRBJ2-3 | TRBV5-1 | CASSFRTGGPVADTQYF | TGCGCCAGCAGCTTCCGCACGGGGGGGCCTGTGGCAGATACGCAGTATTTT
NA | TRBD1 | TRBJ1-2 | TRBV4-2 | CASSQEEVRGNGYTF | TGTGCCAGCAGCCAAGAAGAGGTCAGGGGGAATGGCTACACCTTC
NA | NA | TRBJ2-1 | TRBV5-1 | CASTVNGNEQFF | TGCGCCAGCACTGTAAACGGCAATGAGCAGTTCTTC
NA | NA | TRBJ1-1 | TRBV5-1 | CASSLGPADTEAFF | TGCGCCAGCAGCTTGGGTCCGGCGGACACTGAAGCTTTCTTT
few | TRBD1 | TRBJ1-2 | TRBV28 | CASSLDGQAPLYGYTF | TGTGCCAGCAGTTTAGACGGACAGGCTCCCCTCTATGGCTACACCTTC
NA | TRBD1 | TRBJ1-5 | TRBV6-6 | CASRQGDQPQHF | TGTGCCAGCAGACAGGGGGATCAGCCCCAGCATTTT
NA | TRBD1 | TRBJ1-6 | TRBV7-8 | CASSLTDRAGSPLHF | TGTGCCAGCAGCCTCACGGACAGGGCAGGGTCACCCCTCCACTTT
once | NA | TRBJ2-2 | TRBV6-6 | CASSYGSRIDTGELFF | TGTGCCAGCAGTTATGGCTCGAGGATCGACACCGGGGAGCTGTTTTTT
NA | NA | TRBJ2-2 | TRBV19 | CASSIASAGAYFATGELFF | TGTGCCAGTAGTATAGCCTCAGCAGGGGCGTACTTTGCCACCGGGGAGCTGTTTTTT
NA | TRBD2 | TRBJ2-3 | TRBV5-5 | CASSLPAGGFTSTDTQYF | TGTGCCAGCAGCTTGCCAGCGGGGGGCTTTACTAGCACAGATACGCAGTATTTT
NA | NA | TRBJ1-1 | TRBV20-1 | CSASLGGSAFF | TGCAGTGCTTCTTTGGGGGGTTCGGCTTTCTTT
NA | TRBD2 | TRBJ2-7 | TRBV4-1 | CASSQDKYRGGTYEQYF | TGCGCCAGCAGCCAAGATAAGTATCGGGGGGGCACCTACGAGCAGTACTTC